This TCR beta chain was obtained from a study of beta chain features in type 1 diabetes. The CDR3 loop spans 16 amino acids. The germline V gene has CDR1 MDHEN and CDR2 SYDVKM. The germline V and J ends were trimmed by 1 base and 0 bases, with 11 bases remaining between them. Study outcomes and limitations: The study found that naive, central memory and Treg TCRB repertoires appeared more similar in patients than in healthy donors. Insertions were fewer and deletions more numerous at VDJ junctions in type 1 diabetes patients.

Remarks on this clone: Its antigen remains unidentified.

TCRB transcripts that were expressed got sequenced, as all of the isolated RNA had been reverse transcribed. Assay used: immunoSEQ multiplex PCR; TCRdb lists only in-frame clones, some missing. The sample includes roughly 250,000 clones, about 63% of them seen just once. The genes are TRBV28 and TRBJ2-3; D unclear. Sequenced: naive CD4+ T cells from blood. This receptor was taken from a man aged 25 to 40 in good health. The CDR3 DNA reads TGTGCCAGCAGTTTATACTCTCGTATTAGCACAGATACGCAGTATTTT. Its translation: CASSLYSRISTDTQYF.